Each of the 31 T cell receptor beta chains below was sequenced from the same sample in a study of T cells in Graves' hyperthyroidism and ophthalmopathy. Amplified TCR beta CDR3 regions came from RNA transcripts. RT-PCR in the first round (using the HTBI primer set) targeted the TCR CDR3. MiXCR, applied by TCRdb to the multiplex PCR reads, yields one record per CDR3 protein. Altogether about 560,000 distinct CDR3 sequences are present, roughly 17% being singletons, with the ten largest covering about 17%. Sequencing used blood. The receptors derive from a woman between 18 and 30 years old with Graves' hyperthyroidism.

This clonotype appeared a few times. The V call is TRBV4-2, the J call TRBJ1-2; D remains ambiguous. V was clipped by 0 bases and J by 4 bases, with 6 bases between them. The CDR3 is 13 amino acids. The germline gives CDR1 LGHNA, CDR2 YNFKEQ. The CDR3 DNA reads TGTGCCAGCAGCCAAGATAACGTCTATGGCTACACCTTC. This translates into CASSQDNVYGYTF.

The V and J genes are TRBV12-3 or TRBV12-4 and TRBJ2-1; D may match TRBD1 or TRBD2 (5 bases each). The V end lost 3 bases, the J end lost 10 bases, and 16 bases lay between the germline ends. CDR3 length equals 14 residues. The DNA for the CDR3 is TGTGCCAGCAGTTTCCCGGGGCGCGGGCGCGAGCAGTTCTTC. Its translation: CASSFPGRGREQFF.

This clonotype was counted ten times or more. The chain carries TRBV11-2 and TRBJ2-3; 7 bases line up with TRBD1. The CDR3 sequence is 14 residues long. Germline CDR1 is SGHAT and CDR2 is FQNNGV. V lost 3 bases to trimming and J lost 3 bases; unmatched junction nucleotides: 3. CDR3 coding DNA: TGTGCCAGCAGCTTGGGACAGTTTACAGATACGCAGTATTTT. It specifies CASSLGQFTDTQYF.

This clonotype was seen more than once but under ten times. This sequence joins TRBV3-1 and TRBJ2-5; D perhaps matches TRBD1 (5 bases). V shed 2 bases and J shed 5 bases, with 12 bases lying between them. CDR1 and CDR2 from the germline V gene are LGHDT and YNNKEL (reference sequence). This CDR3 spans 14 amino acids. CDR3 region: CASSQRQTAETQYF. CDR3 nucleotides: TGTGCCAGCAGCCAACGACAGACAGCGGAGACCCAGTACTTC.

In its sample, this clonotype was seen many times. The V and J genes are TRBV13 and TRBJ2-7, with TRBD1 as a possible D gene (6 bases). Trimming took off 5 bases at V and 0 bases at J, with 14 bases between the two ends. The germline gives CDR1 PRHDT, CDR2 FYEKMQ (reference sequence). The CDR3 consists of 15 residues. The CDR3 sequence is CASSSRPGHSYEQYF. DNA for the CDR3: TGTGCCAGCAGCAGCAGGCCGGGACACTCCTACGAGCAGTACTTC.

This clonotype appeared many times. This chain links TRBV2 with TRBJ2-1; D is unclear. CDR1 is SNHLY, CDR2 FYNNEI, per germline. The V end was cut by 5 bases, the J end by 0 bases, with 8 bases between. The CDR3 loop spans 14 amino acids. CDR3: CASSRGVSYNEQFF. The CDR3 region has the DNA TGTGCCAGCAGTCGTGGGGTCTCCTACAATGAGCAGTTCTTC.

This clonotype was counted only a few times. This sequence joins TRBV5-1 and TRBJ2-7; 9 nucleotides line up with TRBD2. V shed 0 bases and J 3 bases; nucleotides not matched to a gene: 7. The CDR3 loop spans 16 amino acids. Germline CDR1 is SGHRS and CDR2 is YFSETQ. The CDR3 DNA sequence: TGCGCCAGCAGCTTGGAGTTTGCGGGAGGGGGCTACGAGCAGTACTTC. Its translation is CASSLEFAGGGYEQYF.

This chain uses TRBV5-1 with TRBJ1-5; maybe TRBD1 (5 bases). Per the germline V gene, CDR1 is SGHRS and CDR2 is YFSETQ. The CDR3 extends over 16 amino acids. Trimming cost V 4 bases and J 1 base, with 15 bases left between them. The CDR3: CASSPPAGRSNQPQHF. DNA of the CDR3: TGCGCCAGCAGCCCCCCGGCGGGGCGCAGCAATCAGCCCCAGCATTTT.

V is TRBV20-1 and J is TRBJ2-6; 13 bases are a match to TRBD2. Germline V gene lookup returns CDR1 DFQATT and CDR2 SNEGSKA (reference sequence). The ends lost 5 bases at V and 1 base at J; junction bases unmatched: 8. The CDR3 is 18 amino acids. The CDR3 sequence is CSARLAGGAGSGANVLTF. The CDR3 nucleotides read TGCAGTGCTCGACTAGCGGGAGGTGCCGGATCTGGGGCCAACGTCCTGACTTTC.

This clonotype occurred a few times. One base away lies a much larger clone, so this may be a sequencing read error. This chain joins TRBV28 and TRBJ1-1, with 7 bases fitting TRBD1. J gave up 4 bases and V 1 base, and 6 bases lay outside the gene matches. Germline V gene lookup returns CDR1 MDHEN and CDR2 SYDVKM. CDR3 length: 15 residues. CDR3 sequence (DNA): TGTGCCAGCAGTTTATTAAGGGACAGAAGCACTGAAGCTTTCTTT. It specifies CASSLLRDRSTEAFF. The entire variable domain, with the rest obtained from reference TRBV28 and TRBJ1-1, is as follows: DVKVTQSSRYLVKRTGEKVFLECVQDMDHENMFWYRQDPGLGLRLIYFSYDVKMKEKGDIPEGYSVSREKKERFSLILESASTNQTSMYLCASSLLRDRSTEAFFGQGTRLTVV.

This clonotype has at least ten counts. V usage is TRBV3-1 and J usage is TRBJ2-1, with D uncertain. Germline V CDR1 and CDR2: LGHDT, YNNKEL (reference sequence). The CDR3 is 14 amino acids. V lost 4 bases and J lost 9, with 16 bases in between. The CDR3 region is CASSPYTPVSEQFF. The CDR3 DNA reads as TGTGCCAGCAGCCCCTATACCCCGGTCAGTGAGCAGTTCTTC.

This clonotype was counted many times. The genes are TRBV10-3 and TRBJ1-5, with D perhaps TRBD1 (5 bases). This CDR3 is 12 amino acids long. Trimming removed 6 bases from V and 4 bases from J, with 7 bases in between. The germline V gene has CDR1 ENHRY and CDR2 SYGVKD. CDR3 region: CAIRDTNQPQHF. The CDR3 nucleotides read TGTGCCATCAGGGACACAAATCAGCCCCAGCATTTT.

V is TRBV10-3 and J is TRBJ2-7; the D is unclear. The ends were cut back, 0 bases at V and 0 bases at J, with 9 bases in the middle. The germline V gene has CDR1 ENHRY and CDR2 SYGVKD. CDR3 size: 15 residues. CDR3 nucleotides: TGTGCCATCAGTGAGTCAGGCGCGAGCTCCTACGAGCAGTACTTC. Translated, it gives CAISESGASSYEQYF.

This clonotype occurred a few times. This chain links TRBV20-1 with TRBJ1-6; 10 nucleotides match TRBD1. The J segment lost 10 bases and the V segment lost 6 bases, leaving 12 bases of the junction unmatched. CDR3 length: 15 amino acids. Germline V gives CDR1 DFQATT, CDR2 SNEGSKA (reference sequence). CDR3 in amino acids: CSAARQGALRSPLHF. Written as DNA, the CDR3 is TGCAGTGCCGCTCGACAGGGGGCGCTTCGGTCACCCCTCCACTTT.

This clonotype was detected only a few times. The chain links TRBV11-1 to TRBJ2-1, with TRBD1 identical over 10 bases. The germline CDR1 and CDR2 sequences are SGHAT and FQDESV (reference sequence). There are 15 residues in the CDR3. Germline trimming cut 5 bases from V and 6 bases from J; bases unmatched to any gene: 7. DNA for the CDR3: TGTGCCAGCAGCCTTTACCGGGACAGGGGCAATGAGCAGTTCTTC. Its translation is CASSLYRDRGNEQFF.

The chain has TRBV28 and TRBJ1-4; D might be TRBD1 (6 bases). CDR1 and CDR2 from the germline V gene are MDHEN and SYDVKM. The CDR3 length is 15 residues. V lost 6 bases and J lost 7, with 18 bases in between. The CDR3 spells CASSLTRDNLEKLFF. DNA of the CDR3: TGTGCCAGCAGCCTCACCCGGGACAACCTTGAAAAACTGTTTTTT.

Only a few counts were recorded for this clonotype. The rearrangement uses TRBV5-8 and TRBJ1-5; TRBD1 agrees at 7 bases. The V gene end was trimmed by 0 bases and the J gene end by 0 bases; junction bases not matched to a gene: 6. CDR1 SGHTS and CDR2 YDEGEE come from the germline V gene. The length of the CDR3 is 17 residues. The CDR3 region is CASSLGQGTYSNQPQHF. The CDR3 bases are TGTGCCAGCAGCTTGGGACAGGGTACATATAGCAATCAGCCCCAGCATTTT. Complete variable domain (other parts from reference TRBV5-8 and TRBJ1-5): EAGVTQSPTHLIKTRGQQATLRCSPISGHTSVYWYQQALGLGLQFLLWYDEGEERNRGNFPPRFSGRQFPNYSSELNVNALELEDSALYLCASSLGQGTYSNQPQHFGDGTRLSIL.

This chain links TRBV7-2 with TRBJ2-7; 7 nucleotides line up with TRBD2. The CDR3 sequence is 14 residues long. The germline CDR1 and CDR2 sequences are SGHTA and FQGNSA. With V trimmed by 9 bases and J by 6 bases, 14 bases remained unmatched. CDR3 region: CASSIEGLSGEQYF. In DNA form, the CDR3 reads TGTGCCAGTAGTATTGAGGGACTATCGGGCGAGCAGTACTTC.

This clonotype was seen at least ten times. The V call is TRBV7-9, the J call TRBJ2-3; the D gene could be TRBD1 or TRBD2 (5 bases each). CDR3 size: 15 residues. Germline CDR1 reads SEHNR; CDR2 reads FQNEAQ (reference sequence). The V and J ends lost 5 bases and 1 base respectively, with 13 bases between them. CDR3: CASSPRRDGTDTQYF. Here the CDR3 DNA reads TGTGCCAGCAGCCCCCGTCGGGACGGCACAGATACGCAGTATTTT.

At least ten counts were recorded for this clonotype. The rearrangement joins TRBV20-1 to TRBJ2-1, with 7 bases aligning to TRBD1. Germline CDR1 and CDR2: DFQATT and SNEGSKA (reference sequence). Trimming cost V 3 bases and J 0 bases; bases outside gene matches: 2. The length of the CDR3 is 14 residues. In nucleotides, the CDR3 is TGCAGTGCTAGGGGGACAGTCTCCTACAATGAGCAGTTCTTC. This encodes CSARGTVSYNEQFF.

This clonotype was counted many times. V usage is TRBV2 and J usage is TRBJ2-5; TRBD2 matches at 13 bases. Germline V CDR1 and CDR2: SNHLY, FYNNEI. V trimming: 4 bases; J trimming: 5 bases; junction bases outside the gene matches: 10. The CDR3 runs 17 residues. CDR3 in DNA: TGTGCCAGCAGTGGCGGACTAGCGGGGGAGGCGCGCGAGACCCAGTACTTC. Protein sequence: CASSGGLAGEARETQYF.

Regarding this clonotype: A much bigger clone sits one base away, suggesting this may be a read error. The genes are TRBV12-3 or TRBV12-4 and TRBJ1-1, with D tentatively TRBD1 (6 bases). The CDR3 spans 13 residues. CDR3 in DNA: TGTGCCAGCCGTTTAAGTGGGGGCGCAGAAGCTTTCTTT. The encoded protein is CASRLSGGAEAFF.

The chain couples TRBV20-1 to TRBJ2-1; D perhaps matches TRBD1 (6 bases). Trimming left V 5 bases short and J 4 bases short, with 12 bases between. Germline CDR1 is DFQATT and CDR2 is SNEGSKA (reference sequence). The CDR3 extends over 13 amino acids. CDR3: CSALPTGYNEQFF. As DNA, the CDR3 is TGCAGTGCTCTTCCCACAGGGTACAATGAGCAGTTCTTC.

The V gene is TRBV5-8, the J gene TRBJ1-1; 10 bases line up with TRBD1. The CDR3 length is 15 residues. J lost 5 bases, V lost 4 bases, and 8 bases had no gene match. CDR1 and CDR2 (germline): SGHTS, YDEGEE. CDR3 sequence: CASSRDRGSTTEAFF. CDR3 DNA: TGTGCCAGCAGCAGGGACAGGGGATCTACAACTGAAGCTTTCTTT.

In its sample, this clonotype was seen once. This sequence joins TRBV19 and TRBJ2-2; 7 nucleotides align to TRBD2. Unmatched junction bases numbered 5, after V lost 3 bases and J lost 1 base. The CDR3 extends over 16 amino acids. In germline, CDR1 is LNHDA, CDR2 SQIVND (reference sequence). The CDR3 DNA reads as TGTGCCAGTAGTATGAGGGCGGGGGAGAACACCGGGGAGCTGTTTTTT. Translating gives CASSMRAGENTGELFF. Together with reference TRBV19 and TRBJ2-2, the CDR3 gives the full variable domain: DGGITQSPKYLFRKEGQNVTLSCEQNLNHDAMYWYRQDPGQGLRLIYYSQIVNDFQKGDIAEGYSVSREKKESFPLTVTSAQKNPTAFYLCASSMRAGENTGELFFGEGSRLTVL.

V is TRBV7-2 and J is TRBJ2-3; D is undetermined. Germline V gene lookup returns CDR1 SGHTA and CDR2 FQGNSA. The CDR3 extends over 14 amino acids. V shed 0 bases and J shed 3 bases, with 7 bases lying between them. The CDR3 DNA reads TGTGCCAGCAGCTTAGCTGTCAAAACAGATACGCAGTATTTT. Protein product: CASSLAVKTDTQYF.

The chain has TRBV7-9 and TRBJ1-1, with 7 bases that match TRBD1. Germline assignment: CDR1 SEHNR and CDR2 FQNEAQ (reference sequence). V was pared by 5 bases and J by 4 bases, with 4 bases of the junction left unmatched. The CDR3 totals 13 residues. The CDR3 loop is CASSQDRSTEAFF. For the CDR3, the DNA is TGTGCCAGCAGCCAGGACAGGAGCACTGAAGCTTTCTTT.

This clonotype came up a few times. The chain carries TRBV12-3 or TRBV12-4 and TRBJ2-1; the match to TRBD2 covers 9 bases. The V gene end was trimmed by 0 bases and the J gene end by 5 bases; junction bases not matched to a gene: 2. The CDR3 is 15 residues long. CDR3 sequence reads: CASSLASGGHNEQFF. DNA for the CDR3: TGTGCCAGCAGTTTAGCGAGCGGGGGGCACAATGAGCAGTTCTTC.

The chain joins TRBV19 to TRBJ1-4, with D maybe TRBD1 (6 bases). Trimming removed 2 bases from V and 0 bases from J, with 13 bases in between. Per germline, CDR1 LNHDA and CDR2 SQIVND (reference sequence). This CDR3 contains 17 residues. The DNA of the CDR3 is TGTGCCAGTAGTATATCCGGACAGTCCTCAACTAATGAAAAACTGTTTTTT. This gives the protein CASSISGQSSTNEKLFF.

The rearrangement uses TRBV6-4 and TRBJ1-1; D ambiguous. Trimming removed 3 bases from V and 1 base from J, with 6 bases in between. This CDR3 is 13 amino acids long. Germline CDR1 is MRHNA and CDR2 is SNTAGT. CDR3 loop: CASSEAANTEAFF. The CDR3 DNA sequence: TGTGCCAGCAGTGAGGCAGCGAACACTGAAGCTTTCTTT.

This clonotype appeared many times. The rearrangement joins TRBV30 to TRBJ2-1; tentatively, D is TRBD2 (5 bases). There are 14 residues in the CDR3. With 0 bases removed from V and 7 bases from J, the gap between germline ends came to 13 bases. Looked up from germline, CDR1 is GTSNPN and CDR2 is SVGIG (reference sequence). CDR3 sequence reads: CAWSVLARGNEQFF. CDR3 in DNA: TGTGCCTGGAGTGTGTTAGCCCGCGGGAATGAGCAGTTCTTC.